This TCR beta chain emerged from a study of blood T cells in healthy people across ages. Per sample, no less than 5.5 micrograms of total RNA were extracted. There are a few counts of this clonotype. Its target is not known. A second PCR, run for about 7 to 11 cycles, used a sample-barcoded 5' primer plus a J-beta primer mix. TCRdb passed the 5' RACE reads through MiXCR, listing each CDR3 protein once. The data contain 850,000 to 1,300,000 distinct CDR3 sequences, 45% of them singletons. Findings and limits, study-wide: In long-lived donors, naive CD4+ cell counts and diversity exceeded those of aged donors.

This CDR3 comprises 14 residues. The V gene's germline CDR1 is SGHRS and CDR2 YFSETQ. V lost 0 bases and J 2 bases, leaving 7 bases between the germline ends. The chain employs TRBV5-1 and TRBJ2-3; D gene unclear. The source material was blood. This sequence originates from a woman aged 60 to 75 in good health. The CDR3 coding sequence is TGCGCCAGCAGCTTGGAGGCTTACACAGATACGCAGTATTTT. It translates to CASSLEAYTDTQYF.